This T cell receptor (beta chain) was documented in a study of blood T cell repertoires in COVID-19. Sequencing used immunoSEQ multiplex PCR; TCRdb keeps in-frame clones, though not all of them. The sample lists fewer than 60,000 clones, approximately 88% occurring once. The V gene's germline CDR1 is MNHEY and CDR2 SMNVEV (reference sequence). Trimming stripped 5 bases from V and 7 bases from J, with 11 bases between. CDR3 length equals 12 residues. The sequence was obtained from a human donor with active COVID-19. The donor label of this sample is uncertain. The chain is built from TRBV27 and TRBJ2-5; D call uncertain. Material: peripheral blood. CDR3 nucleotide sequence: TGTGCCAGCAGTCACCCCCCGGGGACCCAGTACTTC. This sequence encodes CASSHPPGTQYF.